These 11 T cell receptor beta chains originate from one sample sequenced in a study of identical twins. TCRdb redid the calling of the 5' RACE reads with MiXCR, one entry per CDR3 protein. The sample has some 320,000 distinct CDR3 sequences, roughly an eighth seen once. This same sample was also taken into another study, of yellow fever vaccine responses in identical twins.

The sequenced sample consisted of CD8+ T cells sorted from blood. The receptors were gathered from a woman aged 18-30 years in good health.

In this sample, this clonotype turned up a few times. The V gene is TRBV12-3 or TRBV12-4, the J gene TRBJ1-2, with 8 nucleotides matching TRBD1. V shed 3 bases and J 6 bases; nucleotides not matched to a gene: 6. CDR3 length equals 14 residues. In DNA form, the CDR3 reads TGTGCCAGCAGTTTCCGGACAGGGAACGATGGCTACACCTTC. It specifies CASSFRTGNDGYTF.

This clonotype was counted only a few times. The chain combines TRBV2 with TRBJ2-3, with TRBD2 matching 11 bases. This CDR3 comprises 14 residues. Germline V gene lookup returns CDR1 SNHLY and CDR2 FYNNEI. V trimming: 10 bases; J trimming: 5 bases; junction bases outside the gene matches: 8. The CDR3 here is CATLTSGRVDTQYF. For the CDR3, the DNA is TGTGCCACCCTAACTAGCGGGAGAGTAGATACGCAGTATTTT. Using reference TRBV2 and TRBJ2-3 for the parts outside the CDR3, the full variable domain is EPEVTQTPSHQVTQMGQEVILRCVPISNHLYFYWYRQILGQKVEFLVSFYNNEISEKSEIFDDQFSVERPDGSNFTLKIRSTKLEDSAMYFCATLTSGRVDTQYFGPGTRLTVL.

The J gene is TRBJ2-7, the V gene TRBV6-1; 11 bases are a match to TRBD2. This CDR3 has 15 residues. The germline V gene has CDR1 MNHNS and CDR2 SASEGT. Losses at the gene ends were 8 bases for V and 7 bases for J; bases not matched to a gene: 13. CDR3 nucleotide sequence: TGTGCCAGCGGAACGACTAGCGGGGAGGGGATGGAGCAGTACGTC. It translates to CASGTTSGEGMEQYV.

The chain recombines TRBV7-9 with TRBJ2-7; 7 bases are shared with TRBD1. CDR1 is SEHNR, CDR2 FQNEAQ, per germline (reference sequence). Trimming removed 0 bases from V and 3 bases from J; junction bases left unmatched: 8. This CDR3 comprises 16 residues. The DNA of the CDR3 is TGTGCCAGCAGCTTAGCAGTTACAGGGGCCAACTACGAGCAGTACTTC. Translation: CASSLAVTGANYEQYF.

The rearrangement links TRBV3-1 to TRBJ2-3; 11 bases agree with TRBD2. The CDR3 spans 19 residues. Trimming removed 3 bases from V and 0 bases from J; junction bases left unmatched: 11. Germline lookup yields CDR1 LGHDT and CDR2 YNNKEL (reference sequence). For the CDR3, the DNA is TGTGCCAGCAGCCAGGAGACTAGCGGGACTTCACCTAGCACAGATACGCAGTATTTT. It codes for CASSQETSGTSPSTDTQYF.

This chain uses TRBV20-1 with TRBJ1-1; 8 positions match TRBD1. Germline values: CDR1 DFQATT, CDR2 SNEGSKA (reference sequence). V shed 5 bases and J 8 bases; nucleotides not matched to a gene: 7. The CDR3 loop spans 12 amino acids. DNA for the CDR3: TGCAGTGCTGACAGGGGAATTTCCGAAGCTTTCTTT. It is translated as CSADRGISEAFF.

This clonotype was counted only a few times. The V and J genes are TRBV25-1 and TRBJ1-2; D is perhaps TRBD1 (5 bases). V lost 2 bases, J lost 4 bases, and 17 bases lay in between. The V gene's germline CDR1 is MGHDK and CDR2 SYGVNS. The CDR3 covers 16 residues. CDR3 nucleotide sequence: TGTGCCAGCAGTGAAGGGTGGGGCCTCTCAAGCTATGGCTACACCTTC. Protein product: CASSEGWGLSSYGYTF.

The rearrangement uses TRBV12-3 or TRBV12-4 and TRBJ2-7, with 11 positions matching TRBD2. After removal of 1 base from V and 2 bases from J, the junction contained 13 bases not matched to a gene. The CDR3 sequence is 19 residues long. CDR3: CASSLVRLAGGQRTYEQYF. CDR3 DNA: TGTGCCAGCAGTTTAGTTCGGCTAGCGGGAGGTCAACGGACCTACGAGCAGTACTTC.

This chain connects TRBV2 to TRBJ2-7; 7 positions agree with TRBD2. Germline assignment: CDR1 SNHLY and CDR2 FYNNEI. With V trimmed by 0 bases and J by 4 bases, 6 bases remained unmatched. The CDR3 runs to 15 residues. CDR3 bases: TGTGCCAGCAGTGAAGCCGCGGGGAGGGTATACGAGCAGTACTTC. Its translation is CASSEAAGRVYEQYF.

The chain carries TRBV9 and TRBJ2-2; possibly TRBD2 for D (6 bases). Trimming cost V 4 bases and J 1 base, with 17 bases left between them. The CDR3 sequence is 17 residues long. Germline V lookup: CDR1 SGDLS, CDR2 YYNGEE. The CDR3 reads CASSPRGWGLNTGELFF. CDR3 nucleotides: TGTGCCAGCAGCCCCCGCGGGTGGGGACTGAACACCGGGGAGCTGTTTTTT.

The gene calls are TRBV27 and TRBJ2-2; 7 nucleotides agree with TRBD1. The CDR3 runs 16 residues. V gave up 5 bases and J gave up 0 bases; unmatched junction bases: 6. Germline values: CDR1 MNHEY, CDR2 SMNVEV (reference sequence). The CDR3 region is CASSPGTAANTGELFF. The CDR3 DNA is TGTGCCAGCAGTCCCGGGACAGCCGCGAACACCGGGGAGCTGTTTTTT.